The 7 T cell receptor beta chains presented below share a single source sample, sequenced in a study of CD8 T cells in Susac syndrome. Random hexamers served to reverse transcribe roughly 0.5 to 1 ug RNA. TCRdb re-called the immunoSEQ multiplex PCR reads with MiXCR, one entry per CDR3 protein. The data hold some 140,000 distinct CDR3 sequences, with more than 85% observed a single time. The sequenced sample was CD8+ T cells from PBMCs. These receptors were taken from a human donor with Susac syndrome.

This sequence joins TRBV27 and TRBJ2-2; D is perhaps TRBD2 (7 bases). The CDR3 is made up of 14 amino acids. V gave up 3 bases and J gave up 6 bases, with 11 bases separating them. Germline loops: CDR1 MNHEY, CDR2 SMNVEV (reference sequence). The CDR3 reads CASSFGGASGELFF. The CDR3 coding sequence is TGTGCCAGCAGTTTTGGGGGGGCTTCCGGGGAGCTGTTTTTT.

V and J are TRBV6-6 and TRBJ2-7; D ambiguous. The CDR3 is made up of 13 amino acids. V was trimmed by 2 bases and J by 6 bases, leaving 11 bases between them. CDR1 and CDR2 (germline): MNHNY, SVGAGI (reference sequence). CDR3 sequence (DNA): TGTGCCAGCAGTTACGTGGGGAATAGCGAGCAGTACTTC. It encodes CASSYVGNSEQYF.

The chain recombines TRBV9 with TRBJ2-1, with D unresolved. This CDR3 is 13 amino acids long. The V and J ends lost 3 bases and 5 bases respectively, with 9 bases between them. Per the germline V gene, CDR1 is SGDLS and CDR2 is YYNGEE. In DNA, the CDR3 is TGTGCCAGCAGCGCCGATACTGACAATGAGCAGTTCTTC. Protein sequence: CASSADTDNEQFF.

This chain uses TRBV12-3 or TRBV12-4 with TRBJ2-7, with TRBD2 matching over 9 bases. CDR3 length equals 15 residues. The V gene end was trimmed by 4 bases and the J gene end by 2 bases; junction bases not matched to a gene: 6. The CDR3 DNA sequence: TGTGCCAGCAGTTCGGGGGCGGGAGGGCCCTACGAGCAGTACTTC. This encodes CASSSGAGGPYEQYF.

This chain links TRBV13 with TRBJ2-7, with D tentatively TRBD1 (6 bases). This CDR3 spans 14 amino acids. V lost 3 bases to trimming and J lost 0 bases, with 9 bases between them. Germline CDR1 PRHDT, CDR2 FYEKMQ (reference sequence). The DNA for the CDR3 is TGTGCCAGCAGCTTGGGGGCGAGCTCCTACGAGCAGTACTTC. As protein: CASSLGASSYEQYF. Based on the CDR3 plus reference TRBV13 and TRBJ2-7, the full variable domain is AAGVIQSPRHLIKEKRETATLKCYPIPRHDTVYWYQQGPGQDPQFLISFYEKMQSDKGSIPDRFSAQQFSDYHSELNMSSLELGDSALYFCASSLGASSYEQYFGPGTRLTVT.

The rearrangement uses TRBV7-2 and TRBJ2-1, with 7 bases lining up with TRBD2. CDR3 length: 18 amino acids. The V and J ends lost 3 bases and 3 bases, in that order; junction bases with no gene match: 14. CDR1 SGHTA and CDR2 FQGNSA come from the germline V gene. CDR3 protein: CASSFSVGGSRGYNEQFF. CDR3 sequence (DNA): TGTGCCAGCAGCTTCTCCGTTGGCGGGAGTAGAGGCTACAATGAGCAGTTCTTC.

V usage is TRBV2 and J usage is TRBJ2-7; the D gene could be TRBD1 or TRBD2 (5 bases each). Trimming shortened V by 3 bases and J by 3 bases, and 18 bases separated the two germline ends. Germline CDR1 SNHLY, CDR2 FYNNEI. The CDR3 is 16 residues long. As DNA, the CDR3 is TGTGCCAGCAGTGACCCTTCCCCCAGGGCGGGCTACGAGCAGTACTTC. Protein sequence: CASSDPSPRAGYEQYF. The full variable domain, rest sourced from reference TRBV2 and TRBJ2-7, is EPEVTQTPSHQVTQMGQEVILRCVPISNHLYFYWYRQILGQKVEFLVSFYNNEISEKSEIFDDQFSVERPDGSNFTLKIRSTKLEDSAMYFCASSDPSPRAGYEQYFGPGTRLTVT.